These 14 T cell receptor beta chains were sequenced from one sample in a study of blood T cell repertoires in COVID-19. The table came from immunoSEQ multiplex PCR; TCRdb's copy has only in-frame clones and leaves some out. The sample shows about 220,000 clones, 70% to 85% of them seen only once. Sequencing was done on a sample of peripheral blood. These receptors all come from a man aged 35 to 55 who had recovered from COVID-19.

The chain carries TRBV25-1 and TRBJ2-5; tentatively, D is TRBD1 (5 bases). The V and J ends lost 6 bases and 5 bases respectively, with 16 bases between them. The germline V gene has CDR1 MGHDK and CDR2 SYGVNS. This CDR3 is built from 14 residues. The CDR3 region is CASSPPGAVETQYF. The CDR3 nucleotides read TGTGCCAGCAGCCCCCCTGGGGCGGTGGAGACCCAGTACTTC.

The CDR3 sequence: CASSLAFSQETQYF. The CDR3 DNA follows: TGTGCCAGCAGCTTAGCGTTTAGCCAAGAGACCCAGTACTTC. This chain uses TRBV7-7 with TRBJ2-5; D is unclear. This CDR3 region has 14 residues. Trimming removed 0 bases at V and 1 base at J, with 6 bases between. Germline V gene lookup returns CDR1 SSHAT and CDR2 FNYEAQ (reference sequence).

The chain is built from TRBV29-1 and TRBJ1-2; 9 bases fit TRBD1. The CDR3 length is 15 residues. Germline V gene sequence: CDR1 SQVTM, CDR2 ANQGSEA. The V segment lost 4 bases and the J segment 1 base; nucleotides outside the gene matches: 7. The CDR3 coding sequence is TGCAGCGTTGGCCGGGACAGGGCTTTTAACTATGGCTACACCTTC. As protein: CSVGRDRAFNYGYTF.

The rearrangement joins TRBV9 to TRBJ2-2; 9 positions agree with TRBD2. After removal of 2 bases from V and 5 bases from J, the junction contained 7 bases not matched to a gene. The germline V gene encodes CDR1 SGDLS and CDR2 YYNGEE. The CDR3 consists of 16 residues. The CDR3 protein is CASSVSAGGPTGELFF. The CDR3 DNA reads TGTGCCAGCAGCGTTTCGGCGGGGGGGCCTACCGGGGAGCTGTTTTTT.

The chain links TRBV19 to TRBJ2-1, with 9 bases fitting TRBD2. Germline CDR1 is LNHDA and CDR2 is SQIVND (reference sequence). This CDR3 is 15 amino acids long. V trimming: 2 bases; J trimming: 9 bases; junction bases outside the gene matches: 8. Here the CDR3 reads CASSIWRGGIGEQFF. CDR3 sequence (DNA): TGTGCCAGTAGTATATGGCGGGGGGGCATCGGTGAGCAGTTCTTC. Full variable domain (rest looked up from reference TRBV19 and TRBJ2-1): DGGITQSPKYLFRKEGQNVTLSCEQNLNHDAMYWYRQDPGQGLRLIYYSQIVNDFQKGDIAEGYSVSREKKESFPLTVTSAQKNPTAFYLCASSIWRGGIGEQFFGPGTRLTVL.

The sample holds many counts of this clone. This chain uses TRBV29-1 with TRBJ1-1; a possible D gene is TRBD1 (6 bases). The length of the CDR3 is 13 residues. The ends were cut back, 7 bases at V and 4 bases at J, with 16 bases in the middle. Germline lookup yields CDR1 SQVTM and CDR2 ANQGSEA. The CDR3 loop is CSGYTGSTTEAFF. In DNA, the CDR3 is TGCAGCGGTTATACAGGGTCTACCACTGAAGCTTTCTTT.

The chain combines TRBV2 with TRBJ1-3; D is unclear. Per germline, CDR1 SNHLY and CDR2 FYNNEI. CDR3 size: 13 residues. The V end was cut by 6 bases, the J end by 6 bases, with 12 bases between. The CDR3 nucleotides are TGTGCCAGCAGGGCCGCCGAGGTAAACACCATATATTTT. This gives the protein CASRAAEVNTIYF.

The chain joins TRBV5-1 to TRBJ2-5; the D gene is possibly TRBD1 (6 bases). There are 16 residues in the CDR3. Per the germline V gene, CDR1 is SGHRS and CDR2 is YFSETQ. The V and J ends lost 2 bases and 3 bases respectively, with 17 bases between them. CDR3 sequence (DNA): TGCGCCAGCAGCTTCCTACAGGGAAACGAGAAAGAGACCCAGTACTTC. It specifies CASSFLQGNEKETQYF.

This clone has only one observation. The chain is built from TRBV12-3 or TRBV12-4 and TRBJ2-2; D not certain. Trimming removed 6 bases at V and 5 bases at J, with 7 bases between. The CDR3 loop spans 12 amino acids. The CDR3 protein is CASRLETGELFF. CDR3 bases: TGTGCCAGCAGGCTAGAGACCGGGGAGCTGTTTTTT.

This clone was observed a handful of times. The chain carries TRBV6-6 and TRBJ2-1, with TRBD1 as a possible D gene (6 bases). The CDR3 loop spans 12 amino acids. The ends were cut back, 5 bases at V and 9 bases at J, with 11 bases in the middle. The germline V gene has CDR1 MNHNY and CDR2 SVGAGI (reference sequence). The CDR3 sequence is CASSTGTREQFF. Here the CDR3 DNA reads TGTGCCAGCAGTACAGGGACACGTGAGCAGTTCTTC.

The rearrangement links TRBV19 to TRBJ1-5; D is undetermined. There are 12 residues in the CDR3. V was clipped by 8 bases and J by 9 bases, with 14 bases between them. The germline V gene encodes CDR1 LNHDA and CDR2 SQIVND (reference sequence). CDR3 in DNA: TGTGCCAGTCAGGACTTATTGATGCCCCAGCATTTT. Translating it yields CASQDLLMPQHF.

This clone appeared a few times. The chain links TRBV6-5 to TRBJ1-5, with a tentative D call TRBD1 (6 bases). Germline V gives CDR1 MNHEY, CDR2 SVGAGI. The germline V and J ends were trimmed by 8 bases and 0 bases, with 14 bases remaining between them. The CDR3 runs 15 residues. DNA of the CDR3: TGTGCCAGCTCCGGACAGTTGTATAGCAATCAGCCCCAGCATTTT. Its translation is CASSGQLYSNQPQHF.

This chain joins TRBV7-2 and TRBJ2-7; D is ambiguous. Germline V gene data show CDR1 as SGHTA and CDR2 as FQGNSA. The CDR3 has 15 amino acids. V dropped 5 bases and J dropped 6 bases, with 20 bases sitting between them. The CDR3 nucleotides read TGTGCCAGCAGCCCTAGAACTGTGCTGGTAAGCGAGCAGTACTTC. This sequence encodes CASSPRTVLVSEQYF.

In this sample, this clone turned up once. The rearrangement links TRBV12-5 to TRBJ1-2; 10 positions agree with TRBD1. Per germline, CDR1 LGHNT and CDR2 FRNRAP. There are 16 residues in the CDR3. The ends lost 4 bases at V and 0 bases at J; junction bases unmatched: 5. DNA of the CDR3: TGTGCTAGTGGTTCCTCCGGGACAGGGGCTAACTATGGCTACACCTTC. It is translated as CASGSSGTGANYGYTF.